This TCR beta chain was recovered during a study of shared clonotypes between healthy human individuals. Whole-study context: Per-donor plates numbered three CD4 naive, three CD4 memory, two CD8 naive and one CD8 memory.

Study findings and constraints: It was only blood that was sampled, and tissue repertoires likely differ. Among non-shared clonotypes, generation probabilities were lower than among those shared by all four donors. Clonotype sharing among donors, it was expected, would be affected by sequencing depth.

Comment on this clone: Antigen: not known.

Germline lookup yields CDR1 MGHRA and CDR2 YSYEKL. The CDR3 consists of 15 residues. Trimming took 4 bases from V and 1 from J, leaving 13 bases between them. Generated by immunoSEQ multiplex PCR, the TCRdb table keeps only in-frame clones and is missing some. The sample yields about 1,800,000 clones, about 94% seen once. As defined, naive CD8 cells were CD45RO-negative and positively selected for CCR7, with terminally differentiated effector memory CD45RA+ cells excluded. Sequencing was performed on naive CD8+ T cells sorted from blood. This TCR derives from a man aged 18 to 29 in good health. V is TRBV4-1 and J is TRBJ1-1; D is unresolved. The CDR3 sequence is CASSLGGLGNTEAFF. DNA for the CDR3: TGCGCCAGCAGCCTGGGAGGTCTGGGGAACACTGAAGCTTTCTTT.